The 17 T cell receptor beta chains below come from one sample, sequenced in a study of T cells in Graves' hyperthyroidism and ophthalmopathy. Amplification yielded TCR beta CDR3 regions, with RNA transcripts as the source. Primed by the HTBI set, a first-round RT-PCR was run on the TCR CDR3. A single record per CDR3 protein comes from TCRdb applying MiXCR to the multiplex PCR reads. The sample lists some 250,000 distinct CDR3 sequences; roughly 15% were seen once. The sequenced sample consisted of blood. Receptors originate from a woman in her forties with Graves' hyperthyroidism that later progressed to Graves' ophthalmopathy.

The V call is TRBV18, the J call TRBJ2-7, with 9 positions matching TRBD2. Looked up from germline, CDR1 is KGHSH and CDR2 is LQKENI. The CDR3 runs to 15 residues. The CDR3 bases are TGTGCCAGCTCACCACCGGCGGGGGGGCCCTACGAGCGGTACGTC. Its protein product is CASSPPAGGPYERYV.

In its sample, this clonotype was seen once. The CDR3 DNA reads as TGCGCCAGCAGCCTACCAACTACGAACCTACGCACAGATACGCAGTATTTT. Its protein product is CASSLPTTNLRTDTQYF. This chain uses TRBV5-1 with TRBJ2-3; D is ambiguous. CDR3 length equals 17 residues. Germline V gene sequence: CDR1 SGHRS, CDR2 YFSETQ. V lost 4 bases and J 1 base, leaving 19 bases between the germline ends. Combining the CDR3 with reference TRBV5-1 and TRBJ2-3 gives the whole variable domain KAGVTQTPRYLIKTRGQQVTLSCSPISGHRSVSWYQQTPGQGLQFLFEYFSETQRNKGNFPGRFSGRQFSNSRSEMNVSTLELGDSALYLCASSLPTTNLRTDTQYFGPGTRLTVL.

This clonotype occurred many times. V is TRBV2 and J is TRBJ1-5; perhaps TRBD1 as D (5 bases). V was shortened by 6 bases and J by 3 bases, with 9 bases between the two germline ends. The CDR3 runs to 13 residues. Looked up from germline, CDR1 is SNHLY and CDR2 is FYNNEI. The CDR3 region has the DNA TGTGCCAGCAGACCAGGGCCCAATCAGCCCCAGCATTTT. It specifies CASRPGPNQPQHF.

In this sample, this clonotype turned up many times. This chain connects TRBV30 to TRBJ1-3; no clear D gene. Trimming left V 4 bases short and J 4 bases short, with 11 bases between. This CDR3 spans 13 amino acids. CDR1 is GTSNPN, CDR2 SVGIG, per germline (reference sequence). CDR3 DNA sequence: TGTGCCTGGAAAGGAGACGTAGGAAACACCATATATTTT. This gives the protein CAWKGDVGNTIYF.

This clonotype was seen a handful of times. The V gene is TRBV27, the J gene TRBJ2-6, with TRBD2 matching over 9 bases. The CDR3 totals 21 residues. Germline loops: CDR1 MNHEY, CDR2 SMNVEV (reference sequence). Germline trimming cut 2 bases from V and 1 base from J; bases unmatched to any gene: 15. CDR3 DNA: TGTGCCAGCAGTTTAAGTTTCTTGTCTCGCGGGAGGGTGTCTGGGGCCAACGTCCTGACTTTC. Translated, it gives CASSLSFLSRGRVSGANVLTF.

This clonotype appeared a few times. The chain carries TRBV9 and TRBJ2-1; TRBD1 might be the D (6 bases). This CDR3 has 15 residues. The germline V gene encodes CDR1 SGDLS and CDR2 YYNGEE. V shed 7 bases and J shed 5 bases, with 19 bases lying between them. This chain's CDR3 is CASHPRDGTNNEQFF. CDR3 DNA sequence: TGTGCCAGCCACCCAAGGGACGGGACAAACAATGAGCAGTTCTTC.

This clonotype was found many times. The rearrangement links TRBV30 to TRBJ2-1, with 10 bases aligning to TRBD2. Germline V gene sequence: CDR1 GTSNPN, CDR2 SVGIG (reference sequence). The CDR3 totals 15 residues. J was trimmed by 8 bases and V by 3 bases; bases with no gene match: 10. CDR3 DNA: TGTGCCTGGAGAGACCTAGCGGGAGTAGGGGATGAGCAGTTCTTC. It specifies CAWRDLAGVGDEQFF.

This clonotype was detected ten times or more. This chain links TRBV11-2 with TRBJ2-7; TRBD1 matches at 8 bases. V gave up 1 base and J gave up 5 bases; unmatched junction bases: 4. The CDR3 spans 14 residues. Per germline, CDR1 SGHAT and CDR2 FQNNGV. This chain's CDR3 is CASSLGDRFHEQYF. The CDR3 DNA is TGTGCCAGCAGCTTAGGGGACAGGTTCCACGAGCAGTACTTC.

This clonotype was seen only once. Being one base from a much bigger clone, this may be a read error. The gene calls are TRBV24-1 and TRBJ2-1; 8 nucleotides align to TRBD2. The DNA end is a closer match to TRBJ2-7, so the J assignment may be wrong. The germline gives CDR1 KGHDR, CDR2 SFDVKD. CDR3 size: 16 residues. The CDR3: CATSDFTGGAYNEQYF. The CDR3 nucleotides read TGTGCCACCAGTGATTTCACGGGGGGGGCCTACAATGAGCAGTACTTC.

This clonotype was counted at least ten times. CDR3 amino acids: CASSRSGRWEQFF. In DNA form, the CDR3 reads TGTGCCAGCAGCCGTAGCGGGAGGTGGGAGCAGTTCTTC. The chain carries TRBV11-1 and TRBJ2-1; 10 nucleotides align to TRBD2. V shed 5 bases and J 10 bases; nucleotides not matched to a gene: 5. CDR3 length: 13 amino acids. Germline assignment: CDR1 SGHAT and CDR2 FQDESV (reference sequence).

This chain links TRBV29-1 with TRBJ2-5; no clear D. Germline values: CDR1 SQVTM, CDR2 ANQGSEA. The CDR3 runs to 13 residues. The V gene lost 4 bases and the J gene lost 5 bases, with 14 bases spanning the gap. CDR3 in amino acids: CSVGRKNPETQYF. The CDR3 DNA reads TGCAGCGTTGGACGGAAGAATCCGGAGACCCAGTACTTC.

This clonotype was recorded a few times. The V and J genes are TRBV20-1 and TRBJ2-1; possibly TRBD2 for D (6 bases). CDR3 size: 14 residues. V lost 5 bases and J 7 bases, leaving 18 bases between the germline ends. Germline loops: CDR1 DFQATT, CDR2 SNEGSKA (reference sequence). The CDR3 loop is CSAPSEDGRNEQFF. CDR3 DNA sequence: TGCAGTGCTCCATCTGAGGACGGGAGAAATGAGCAGTTCTTC.

The chain carries TRBV28 and TRBJ2-3, with 8 nucleotides matching TRBD1. V gave up 5 bases and J gave up 3 bases; unmatched junction bases: 4. The germline V gene encodes CDR1 MDHEN and CDR2 SYDVKM. The CDR3 runs 14 residues. Written as DNA, the CDR3 is TGTGCCAGCAGTCCGGACAGGGAGACAGATACGCAGTATTTT. Encoded protein: CASSPDRETDTQYF.

A few counts support this clonotype. A read error may be the cause here, since a much bigger clone is one base away. This chain joins TRBV12-3 or TRBV12-4 and TRBJ2-1; the D is unclear. This CDR3 is built from 13 residues. The CDR3, as DNA: TGTGCCAGCAGCCAATCTACAATTAATGAGCAGCTCTTC. Translation: CASSQSTINEQLF.

A note on this clonotype: This may arise from a read error, as a much more abundant clone is one base away. The gene calls are TRBV2 and TRBJ2-7, with 10 bases aligning to TRBD1. Germline V gene sequence: CDR1 SNHLY, CDR2 FYNNEI. The CDR3 covers 14 residues. The CDR3 region has the DNA TGTGCCAGCAGGGACCGGGACAGGGGAAGCGAGCAGTGCTTC. Its protein product is CASRDRDRGSEQCF.

This clonotype was detected many times. The rearrangement uses TRBV30 and TRBJ1-6; 7 nucleotides line up with TRBD1. V gave up 6 bases and J gave up 7 bases; unmatched junction bases: 12. The CDR3 has 15 amino acids. CDR1 and CDR2 from the germline V gene are GTSNPN and SVGIG (reference sequence). The CDR3 protein is CACATPGQSNSPLHF. The DNA for the CDR3 is TGTGCCTGCGCAACACCGGGACAGTCCAATTCACCCCTCCACTTT. The whole variable domain, filled in from reference TRBV30 and TRBJ1-6, reads SQTIHQWPATLVQPVGSPLSLECTVEGTSNPNLYWYRQAAGRGLQLLFYSVGIGQISSEVPQNLSASRPQDRQFILSSKKLLLSDSGFYLCACATPGQSNSPLHFGNGTRLTVT.

This clonotype has at least ten counts. The chain couples TRBV10-2 to TRBJ2-7; tentatively, D is TRBD2 (5 bases). Deletions cut 2 bases from V and 0 bases from J, with 11 bases between. The CDR3 extends over 15 amino acids. Per the germline V gene, CDR1 is WSHSY and CDR2 is SAAADI. The chain's CDR3 is CASSERRASSYEQYF. The CDR3 DNA reads TGCGCCAGCAGTGAGAGGCGGGCAAGCTCCTACGAGCAGTACTTC.